These 20 T cell receptor beta chains came from one sample sequenced in a study of neoadjuvant anti-PD-1 for oral cavity cancer (dated by TCRdb to about 2021). The library was built by means of the immunoSEQ multiplex PCR assay. The table comes from immuneACCESS by way of TCRdb, which keeps in-frame sequences with V and J called. Part of the clones is missing from these tables; in studies checked, under half for an unresolved V gene and the rest for unknown reasons. The sample contains over 60,000 clones, roughly 90% of them found a single time. The ten largest clonotypes hold 2.5% to 3% of the sample. The sample's time point label is to be understood as: after neoadjuvant nivolumab, at surgical resection. The starting material was PBMCs, obtained after nivolumab (anti-PD-1) treatment. The receptors derive from a person aged 40-85 years with oral cavity squamous cell carcinoma.

The V call is TRBV5-1, the J call TRBJ2-1, with 11 bases identical to TRBD2. Trimming at V came to 0 bases and at J to 8 bases, leaving 10 bases not matched to a gene. Per germline, CDR1 SGHRS and CDR2 YFSETQ. CDR3 length: 17 residues. CDR3: CASSLVLMASGGHEQFF. For the CDR3, the DNA is TGCGCCAGCAGCTTGGTCCTGATGGCTAGCGGGGGGCATGAGCAGTTCTTC.

J is TRBJ1-2 and V is TRBV15; D is perhaps TRBD1 (5 bases). CDR3 length equals 14 residues. With 0 bases removed from V and 6 bases from J, the gap between germline ends came to 11 bases. Germline lookup yields CDR1 LNHNV and CDR2 YYDKDF (reference sequence). The CDR3 nucleotides read TGTGCCACCAGCAGAGATTGGGGACCCGATGGCTACACCTTC. Protein product: CATSRDWGPDGYTF.

The chain joins TRBV5-1 to TRBJ2-1; D is uncertain. Germline V gene data show CDR1 as SGHRS and CDR2 as YFSETQ. This CDR3 region has 13 residues. V gave up 4 bases and J gave up 6 bases, with 11 bases separating them. CDR3 sequence reads: CASSPDPLNEQFF. The CDR3 DNA sequence: TGCGCCAGCAGCCCGGACCCCCTCAATGAGCAGTTCTTC.

This sequence joins TRBV9 and TRBJ2-2; the D gene could be TRBD1 or TRBD2 (5 bases each). This CDR3 has 16 residues. Germline lookup yields CDR1 SGDLS and CDR2 YYNGEE. V was pared by 4 bases and J by 5 bases, with 18 bases between. The DNA for the CDR3 is TGTGCCAGCAGCCCGGGCGGGCAGGGATGGACCGGGGAGCTGTTTTTT. Translating it yields CASSPGGQGWTGELFF.

The chain joins TRBV10-3 to TRBJ1-2; TRBD1 matches 7 bases. J was trimmed by 1 base and V by 6 bases; bases with no gene match: 5. CDR3 length equals 14 residues. Germline CDR1 ENHRY, CDR2 SYGVKD. The CDR3 bases are TGTGCCATCAGCCGGACAGGAGGTAACTATGGCTACACCTTC. Translated, it gives CAISRTGGNYGYTF.

The chain carries TRBV7-9 and TRBJ1-1; 9 bases align to TRBD1. This CDR3 contains 14 residues. Germline V gene data show CDR1 as SEHNR and CDR2 as FQNEAQ (reference sequence). With 3 bases clipped from V and 5 bases from J, the junction kept 4 bases outside the gene matches. In DNA form, the CDR3 reads TGTGCCAGCAGCTTGGGACAGGGTAGGACTGAAGCTTTCTTT. Translated, it gives CASSLGQGRTEAFF.

The V call is TRBV6-5, the J call TRBJ1-5; D perhaps matches TRBD1 (6 bases). Germline CDR1 and CDR2: MNHEY and SVGAGI. Deletions cut 8 bases from V and 6 bases from J, with 14 bases between. There are 13 residues in the CDR3. The CDR3 bases are TGTGCCAGCCGAGGCAGGGGTGGTCAGCCCCAGCATTTT. Translated, it gives CASRGRGGQPQHF.

In the case of this clone: At one boundary the junction diverges from the germline segment, which might be a read error. This chain uses TRBV11-3 with TRBJ1-4; D unresolved. Germline assignment: CDR1 SGHNT and CDR2 YENEEA. The CDR3 covers 18 residues. The CDR3 DNA reads TGTGCCAGCAGCGTAGATACCCATTTGTGCAGATCGATCGGAAAACTGTTTTTT. This codes for CASSVDTHLCRSIGKLFF.

The CDR3 DNA is TGTGCCAGTAGTCAGGGGCAAACGAACACCGGGGAGCTGTTTTTT. It is translated as CASSQGQTNTGELFF. The J gene is TRBJ2-2, the V gene TRBV19; weak D call: TRBD1 (6 bases). This CDR3 contains 15 residues. Trimming removed 5 bases from V and 0 bases from J, with 10 bases in between. Germline V gene sequence: CDR1 LNHDA, CDR2 SQIVND (reference sequence).

J is TRBJ2-7 and V is TRBV6-1; D is unresolved. The CDR3 contains 13 residues. Germline V gives CDR1 MNHNS, CDR2 SASEGT. The ends were cut back, 2 bases at V and 6 bases at J, with 11 bases in the middle. CDR3 in DNA: TGTGCCAGCAGTGAAAATCTGCCCTTCGAGCAGTACTTC. As protein: CASSENLPFEQYF.

V gene TRBV6-1 combines with J gene TRBJ1-1; D gene uncertain. V dropped 3 bases and J dropped 0 bases, with 5 bases sitting between them. Germline assignment: CDR1 MNHNS and CDR2 SASEGT. The CDR3 runs to 13 residues. The CDR3 spells CASSDYVNTEAFF. The CDR3, as DNA: TGTGCCAGCAGTGATTATGTGAACACTGAAGCTTTCTTT.

V gene TRBV15 combines with J gene TRBJ1-5; weak D call: TRBD1 (6 bases). V was shortened by 6 bases and J by 7 bases, with 16 bases between the two germline ends. This CDR3 has 14 residues. Germline V gives CDR1 LNHNV, CDR2 YYDKDF (reference sequence). CDR3 nucleotide sequence: TGTGCCACCAGATGGGGGGCGGATGCGCAGCCCCAGCATTTT. Protein: CATRWGADAQPQHF.

This clone appeared a single time. CDR3 coding DNA: TGTGCCACCGGAGGGGCGAAGGAGACCCAGTACTTC. The encoded protein is CATGGAKETQYF. V and J are TRBV28 and TRBJ2-5, with a tentative D call TRBD2 (6 bases). The CDR3 is 12 amino acids. Germline assignment: CDR1 MDHEN and CDR2 SYDVKM. With 10 bases removed from V and 5 bases from J, the gap between germline ends came to 14 bases.

This chain joins TRBV7-2 and TRBJ2-7; 9 nucleotides match TRBD2. The CDR3 length is 15 residues. V dropped 6 bases and J dropped 1; count of bases not matched to a gene: 7. CDR1 SGHTA and CDR2 FQGNSA come from the germline V gene. The CDR3 nucleotides are TGTGCCAGCAGTTTGGGACTAGCTACATCCTACGAGCAGTACTTC. Protein sequence: CASSLGLATSYEQYF.

The chain is built from TRBV19 and TRBJ2-7; TRBD1 matches 7 bases. Looked up from germline, CDR1 is LNHDA and CDR2 is SQIVND (reference sequence). Trimming took 5 bases from V and 2 from J; bases not matched to a gene: 9. CDR3 length equals 15 residues. CDR3 in amino acids: CASSPSGTATYEQYF. The CDR3 DNA sequence: TGTGCCAGTAGTCCCTCCGGGACAGCAACCTACGAGCAGTACTTC.

The chain recombines TRBV2 with TRBJ2-2; TRBD1 is a possible D gene (5 bases). V lost 3 bases and J lost 5, with 16 bases in between. The germline V gene encodes CDR1 SNHLY and CDR2 FYNNEI. CDR3 length: 16 amino acids. The CDR3 sequence is CASSDSGAAMTGELFF. DNA of the CDR3: TGTGCCAGCAGTGATTCTGGGGCAGCCATGACCGGGGAGCTGTTTTTT.

To note about this clone: An end of the junction differs from the germline gene, which may be a read error. The V gene is TRBV6-5, the J gene TRBJ2-7; 8 bases map to TRBD2. The CDR3 length is 15 residues. Germline CDR1 MNHEY, CDR2 SVGAGI. The CDR3 DNA reads TGTGCCAGCAGGCCAGTGCGGGAGGACTCCCACGAGCAGTACTTC. It codes for CASRPVREDSHEQYF.

This clone has only one observation. J is TRBJ1-1 and V is TRBV18; D gene uncertain. V was pared by 10 bases and J by 0 bases, with 12 bases between. The germline CDR1 and CDR2 sequences are KGHSH and LQKENI. The CDR3 loop spans 13 amino acids. CDR3 loop: CATWSTMNTEAFF. CDR3 nucleotide sequence: TGTGCCACTTGGTCGACTATGAACACTGAAGCTTTCTTT.

This chain connects TRBV10-3 to TRBJ1-1, with D unclear. V dropped 2 bases and J dropped 5 bases, with 6 bases sitting between them. Germline assignment: CDR1 ENHRY and CDR2 SYGVKD. This CDR3 comprises 12 residues. The CDR3 loop reads CAISEGLTEAFF. Here the CDR3 DNA reads TGTGCCATCAGTGAGGGGCTGACTGAAGCTTTCTTT.

The chain joins TRBV5-6 to TRBJ2-5; TRBD1 agrees at 8 bases. Germline V gene lookup returns CDR1 SGHDT and CDR2 YYEEEE. The V gene end was trimmed by 1 base and the J gene end by 5 bases; junction bases not matched to a gene: 7. This CDR3 is built from 15 residues. The CDR3 here is CASSLFGQGLETQYF. The CDR3 DNA is TGTGCCAGCAGCTTGTTTGGACAGGGTTTGGAGACCCAGTACTTC.